This T cell receptor (beta chain) was found in a study of blood T cell repertoires in COVID-19. Here immunoSEQ multiplex PCR was the method, and the copy in TCRdb shows in-frame clones only, minus some. The sample includes about 160,000 clones, roughly 80% seen only once; the top ten take around 3.2%. Trimming left V 5 bases short and J 7 bases short, with 21 bases between. This CDR3 spans 15 amino acids. Germline V CDR1 and CDR2: SQVTM, ANQGSEA. Assignment of participants to cohorts was predicated upon participant-reported clinical history. The sequenced material came from PBMCs or T cells enriched from blood (not recorded which). V usage is TRBV29-1 and J usage is TRBJ2-1, with D perhaps TRBD1 (6 bases). This clonotype originated in a woman aged 60-70 years who had recovered from COVID-19. This CDR3 reads CSVYRQDLGGNEQFF. The CDR3, as DNA: TGCAGCGTTTACCGACAGGACTTAGGGGGTAATGAGCAGTTCTTC.